This T cell receptor (beta chain) originates from a study of radiation and T cells in renal cell carcinoma. The germline V gene has CDR1 MNHEY and CDR2 SVGAGI. There are 14 residues in the CDR3. J was trimmed by 7 bases and V by 5 bases; bases with no gene match: 9. TCRdb's table, derived via immunoSEQ multiplex PCR, lists solely in-frame clones and lacks some. The table shows fewer than 200,000 clones, with 88% occurring only once. Time point indicated: blood 4 weeks post-SBRT, at nephrectomy. Treatment here: 15 Gy SBRT to primary tumor, nephrectomy 4 weeks later. The tumor was a clear cell renal cell carcinoma.

The sequence came from a woman aged 45 to 65 with renal cell carcinoma. Sequences were derived from blood, sampled from a patient whose treatment included radiotherapy and nephrectomy. This sequence joins TRBV6-5 and TRBJ1-2; the match to TRBD1 covers 8 bases. CDR3 DNA: TGTGCCAGCAGTCCTTCACAGGGGGGAATTGGCTACACCTTC. Translation: CASSPSQGGIGYTF.